Below are 23 T cell receptor beta chains sequenced from a single sample in a study of tumor-infiltrating lymphocytes in oesophageal squamous cell carcinoma. In TCRdb, the PCR reads were re-called with MiXCR into one record per CDR3 protein. The table shows some 16,000 distinct CDR3 sequences, with around 52% occurring only once. Sequenced input: esophageal tumor tissue. These receptors were collected from a male donor with esophageal squamous cell carcinoma.

To note about this clonotype: The CDR3 does not close with the conserved phenylalanine or tryptophan, likely indicating a read error. No DNA is shown, since the ends of the CDR3 on it are uncertain; the CDR3 is the one TCRdb lists. V usage is TRBV7-1 and J usage is TRBJ2-7; the table's D call, TRBD1, has no DNA check behind it. TRBV7-1 is sorted into the ORF group, with uncertain function. The CDR3 sequence runs 17 residues, both termini included. The CDR3 sequence is CASSSGQGDYNEQFFGS.

The rearrangement links TRBV27 to TRBJ2-5, with TRBD1 matching 7 bases. The J call may be mistaken, given a closer DNA end match to TRBJ2-1. The CDR3 is made up of 15 amino acids. The germline gives CDR1 MNHEY, CDR2 SMNVEV (reference sequence). CDR3 sequence: CASSLLRDRDYEQFF. The CDR3 region has the DNA TGTGCCAGCAGTTTATTGAGGGACAGAGACTACGAGCAGTTCTTC.

This rearrangement joins TRBV12-3 or TRBV12-4 to TRBJ2-3; the match to TRBD1 covers 7 bases. The last part of the DNA fits TRBJ2-2 better; the J call may be wrong. The CDR3 is made up of 13 amino acids. CDR3 sequence: CASSRQGAGELFF. CDR3 nucleotides: TGTGCCAGCAGCCGACAGGGAGCCGGGGAGCTGTTTTTT.

The CDR3 coding sequence is TGTGCCAGCAGTTACCTCCGGGGGCTGAATTCACCCCTCCACTTT. Protein sequence: CASSYLRGLNSPLHF. The V call is TRBV6-6, the J call TRBJ1-6, with D perhaps matching TRBD1 (6 bases). The V end was cut by 2 bases, the J end by 7 bases, with 12 bases between. Germline CDR1 and CDR2: MNHNY and SVGAGI (reference sequence). The CDR3 extends over 15 amino acids.

This clonotype was seen a single time. The gene calls are TRBV5-1 and TRBJ2-1, with TRBD2 matching over 8 bases. The junction had 8 bases not matched to a gene; V was cut back by 0 bases and J by 9 bases. The V gene's germline CDR1 is SGHRS and CDR2 YFSETQ. The CDR3 is 15 amino acids. The CDR3 sequence: CASSLVAGSRVEQFF. The CDR3 DNA is TGCGCCAGCAGCTTGGTAGCGGGGAGTAGGGTTGAGCAGTTCTTC.

Details on this clonotype: This may arise from a read error, as a much more abundant clone is one base away. The V call is TRBV11-3, the J call TRBJ2-4, with TRBD2 matching 8 bases. CDR1 and CDR2 (germline): SGHNT, YENEEA. Unmatched junction bases numbered 18, after V lost 4 bases and J lost 13 bases. The CDR3 consists of 16 residues. As DNA, the CDR3 is TGTGCCAGCAGCTACATTAGCAGCGGGAGAAACGATGAGCAGTACTTC. Translation: CASSYISSGRNDEQYF.

With respect to this clonotype: This may arise from a read error, as a much more abundant clone is one base away. The rearrangement uses TRBV11-2 and TRBJ2-7; 9 bases agree with TRBD1. The end of the DNA is better explained by TRBJ2-1, so the J call may be wrong. Per the germline V gene, CDR1 is SGHAT and CDR2 is FQNNGV. The CDR3 loop spans 14 amino acids. CDR3 coding DNA: TGTGCCAGCAGCTCCGGGACAGGGAATTACGAGCAGTTCTTC. Translation: CASSSGTGNYEQFF.

The gene calls are TRBV7-2 and TRBJ2-3; D is possibly TRBD1 (6 bases). The CDR3 length is 13 residues. Per the germline V gene, CDR1 is SGHTA and CDR2 is FQGNSA. The V gene lost 5 bases and the J gene lost 7 bases, with 13 bases spanning the gap. The chain's CDR3 is CASSPGTPHTQYF. CDR3 sequence (DNA): TGTGCCAGCAGCCCCGGGACACCGCATACGCAGTATTTT.

The chain combines TRBV7-3 with TRBJ1-1, with TRBD1 identical over 10 bases. The J call may be in error: the DNA end matches TRBJ2-3 better. Germline assignment: CDR1 SGHTA and CDR2 FQGTGA. This CDR3 contains 15 residues. The CDR3 loop is CASSPWDRGADTQYF. Written as DNA, the CDR3 is TGTGCCAGCAGCCCCTGGGACAGGGGAGCGGATACGCAGTATTTT.

The rearrangement joins TRBV2 to TRBJ2-2; D is ambiguous. The J call is in doubt because the DNA end fits TRBJ1-4 better. The germline gives CDR1 SNHLY, CDR2 FYNNEI. The CDR3 length is 15 residues. CDR3 sequence (DNA): TGTGCCAGCAGCTTAGTAAACGTGGGGAGTGAAAAACTGTTTTTT. It specifies CASSLVNVGSEKLFF.

J is TRBJ2-6 and V is TRBV7-2; D is unclear. From germline, CDR1 is SGHTA and CDR2 FQGNSA. Trimming pared 1 base from V and 0 bases from J, leaving 7 bases between. The CDR3 has 16 amino acids. CDR3 sequence (DNA): TGTGCCAGCAGCTTAGTCGGGCCCTCTGGGGCCAACGTCCTGACTTTC. Encoded protein: CASSLVGPSGANVLTF.

The rearrangement links TRBV11-2 to TRBJ2-1; TRBD1 might be the D (6 bases). The tail of the sequence fits TRBJ2-7 better, so the J call may be wrong. CDR3 length: 13 residues. The germline CDR1 and CDR2 sequences are SGHAT and FQNNGV. Here the CDR3 reads CASSPRQAAEQYF. CDR3 nucleotides: TGTGCCAGCAGCCCCCGACAGGCGGCCGAGCAGTACTTC.

This clonotype was recorded once. The chain is built from TRBV7-9 and TRBJ2-1, with 9 bases lining up with TRBD1. V trimming: 2 bases; J trimming: 5 bases; junction bases outside the gene matches: 10. The CDR3 runs 17 residues. Per germline, CDR1 SEHNR and CDR2 FQNEAQ (reference sequence). In nucleotides, the CDR3 is TGTGCCAGCAGCTTAAAAGGAAGAGGGGACAGGGACAATGAGCAGTTCTTC. This translates into CASSLKGRGDRDNEQFF. Together with reference TRBV7-9 and TRBJ2-1, the CDR3 gives the full variable domain: DTGVSQNPRHKITKRGQNVTFRCDPISEHNRLYWYRQTLGQGPEFLTYFQNEAQLEKSRLLSDRFSAERPKGSFSTLEIQRTEQGDSAMYLCASSLKGRGDRDNEQFFGPGTRLTVL.

This clonotype was counted between two and nine times. The gene calls are TRBV7-2 and TRBJ2-1; D possibly corresponds to TRBD2 (6 bases). The germline CDR1 and CDR2 sequences are SGHTA and FQGNSA. This CDR3 comprises 16 residues. Trimming left V 2 bases short and J 6 bases short, with 17 bases between. The CDR3 protein is CASSLLAGGGANEQFF. The CDR3 DNA follows: TGTGCCAGCAGCTTATTGGCCGGGGGAGGAGCCAATGAGCAGTTCTTC.

This chain uses TRBV6-6 with TRBJ2-3; 12 bases map to TRBD2. The J call is in doubt because the DNA end fits TRBJ2-1 better. Germline-derived CDR1 and CDR2 are MNHNY and SVGAGI (reference sequence). The CDR3 is 17 amino acids. The CDR3 coding sequence is TGTGCCAGCAGTTACTCGGGGACTAGCGGGCTGTACAATGAGCAGTTCTTC. Translation: CASSYSGTSGLYNEQFF.

This clonotype was seen a handful of times. The CDR3 end shows no conserved phenylalanine or tryptophan, and so a read error is likely. The limits of the CDR3 on the DNA are not certain, so only TCRdb's listed CDR3 is given. The chain joins TRBV7-9 to TRBJ2-6; the table's TRBD2 call for D was not verified on the DNA. The CDR3 totals 18 residues, both ends included. Germline V lookup: CDR1 SEHNR, CDR2 FQNEAQ (reference sequence). The CDR3 loop reads CASSLVGEGISDEQYFGA.

This clonotype was detected many times. The chain employs TRBV7-2 and TRBJ2-5, with TRBD1 identical over 10 bases. Germline CDR1 reads SGHTA; CDR2 reads FQGNSA. Trimming took 5 bases from V and 5 from J; bases not matched to a gene: 8. This CDR3 contains 15 residues. CDR3 DNA: TGTGCCAGCAGCGCCGCGGGACAGGGGTGGGAGACCCAGTACTTC. It encodes CASSAAGQGWETQYF.

About this clonotype itself: The CDR3 does not close with the conserved phenylalanine or tryptophan, likely indicating a read error. Because the CDR3's place on the DNA is in doubt, the DNA is left out and the CDR3 is given as listed by TCRdb. V gene TRBV7-4 combines with J gene TRBJ2-4; TRBD1, the table's D call, lacks a check against the DNA. CDR1 and CDR2 from the germline V gene are SGHVT and SQSDAQ. The CDR3 length is 13 residues, termini included. The CDR3: CASRLVPPMSSSS.

The rearrangement links TRBV7-8 to TRBJ2-1; 9 bases align to TRBD1. Germline trimming cut 1 base from V and 10 bases from J; bases unmatched to any gene: 8. Germline lookup yields CDR1 SGHVS and CDR2 FQNEAQ. The CDR3 has 15 amino acids. The CDR3 loop reads CASSLDRTGVDEQFF. The CDR3 coding sequence is TGTGCCAGCAGCTTAGATAGGACAGGGGTGGACGAGCAGTTCTTC.

This clonotype showed up many times. The rearrangement links TRBV27 to TRBJ1-2, with D uncertain. The CDR3 totals 13 residues. Germline V gene lookup returns CDR1 MNHEY and CDR2 SMNVEV (reference sequence). Trimming left V 6 bases short and J 0 bases short, with 8 bases between. The DNA for the CDR3 is TGTGCCAGCAGGGCCAACTCTAACTATGGCTACACCTTC. This sequence encodes CASRANSNYGYTF.

The genes are TRBV7-2 and TRBJ2-7; 11 bases are a match to TRBD1. Germline values: CDR1 SGHTA, CDR2 FQGNSA. The V gene end was trimmed by 5 bases and the J gene end by 3 bases; junction bases not matched to a gene: 6. The CDR3 has 15 residues. The CDR3 loop reads CASSPWTGGLYEQYF. The CDR3 bases are TGTGCCAGCAGCCCCTGGACAGGGGGCCTCTACGAGCAGTACTTC. Complete variable domain (other parts from reference TRBV7-2 and TRBJ2-7): GAGVSQSPSNKVTEKGKDVELRCDPISGHTALYWYRQSLGQGLEFLIYFQGNSAPDKSGLPSDRFSAERTGGSVSTLTIQRTQQEDSAVYLCASSPWTGGLYEQYFGPGTRLTVT.

This clonotype was observed once. This may be a read error, as it is one base from a much larger clone. The genes are TRBV7-3 and TRBJ2-5; D uncertain. The V end was cut by 6 bases, the J end by 11 bases, with 19 bases between. The CDR3 length is 13 residues. Per the germline V gene, CDR1 is SGHTA and CDR2 is FQGTGA. The chain's CDR3 is CASSSSGLPQQYF. CDR3 nucleotide sequence: TGTGCCAGCAGTTCCTCTGGCCTACCACAGCAGTACTTC.

This sequence joins TRBV6-1 and TRBJ2-5; 9 nucleotides match TRBD2. V was clipped by 7 bases and J by 11 bases; unmatched bases: 17. The CDR3 totals 15 residues. Germline V gives CDR1 MNHNS, CDR2 SASEGT. This CDR3 reads CASTLKAGGYNEQYF. The DNA of the CDR3 is TGTGCCAGCACCCTTAAGGCGGGAGGGTACAATGAGCAGTACTTC.